This T cell receptor beta chain came from a study of response to subunit inactivated influenza vaccine. Overall study results and limits: Few new T cells, the authors suggested, are recruited by each seasonal influenza vaccination.

Each CDR3 protein is one row after TCRdb ran MiXCR on the RT-PCR reads. Of about 540,000 distinct CDR3 sequences listed, less than 25% are singletons. This clonotype was found many times. The antigen is unknown. Germline V gives CDR1 SGHDN, CDR2 FVKESK. Trimming removed 0 bases from V and 7 bases from J, with 1 base in between. This CDR3 has 11 amino acids. The same data also went into a second study, on T cells expressing NK-cell markers. From that second work: The cDNA for TCR beta came from 5'RACE template switching with UMIs. Seven donors tested HCMV-seropositive and one tested seronegative among the eight sequenced.

The specimen was CD4+ T cells sorted from PBMCs, collected less than 13 days after vaccination. The rearrangement uses TRBV14 and TRBJ2-1, with no clear D. The TCR originated in a man aged 50 to 59 who received an inactivated influenza vaccine. The CDR3 DNA is TGTGCCAGCAGCCAAGATAATGAGCAGTTCTTC. Protein product: CASSQDNEQFF. The full variable domain, rest sourced from reference TRBV14 and TRBJ2-1, is EAGVTQFPSHSVIEKGQTVTLRCDPISGHDNLYWYRRVMGKEIKFLLHFVKESKQDESGMPNNRFLAERTGGTYSTLKVQPAELEDSGVYFCASSQDNEQFFGPGTRLTVL.